These 12 T cell receptor beta chains were all obtained from the same sample, sequenced in a study of blood T cell repertoires in COVID-19 (dated by TCRdb to the early 2020s). Libraries were constructed by the immunoSEQ multiplex PCR assay. In TCRdb, the immuneACCESS table is reduced to in-frame sequences with V and J assigned. These tables do not hold every clone; where another copy was compared, an unresolved V gene accounts for under half, and the others remain unexplained. Recorded for this sample are around 330,000 clones; approximately 86% of them occurred a single time. 8.9% of the sample goes to the ten largest clones. Sequencing was performed on PBMCs or T cells enriched from blood (not recorded which). The source is a woman aged 18-29 years who had recovered from COVID-19.

The chain carries TRBV7-8 and TRBJ2-6, with 14 bases lining up with TRBD2. V lost 3 bases and J lost 1; bases outside the gene matches: 2. Germline loops: CDR1 SGHVS, CDR2 FQNEAQ. CDR3 length: 18 residues. CDR3 sequence (DNA): TGTGCCAGCAGCTTCGGACTAGCGGGAGGATCTGGGGCCAACGTCCTGACTTTC. Translated, it gives CASSFGLAGGSGANVLTF.

The CDR3 loop is CASTTGGTYNEQFF. CDR3 sequence (DNA): TGCGCCAGCACTACGGGGGGTACCTACAATGAGCAGTTCTTC. This chain joins TRBV5-1 and TRBJ2-1, with 7 nucleotides matching TRBD2. Looked up from germline, CDR1 is SGHRS and CDR2 is YFSETQ. This CDR3 is built from 14 residues. The V gene end was trimmed by 6 bases and the J gene end by 2 bases; junction bases not matched to a gene: 5.

V is TRBV7-9 and J is TRBJ2-3; possible D gene TRBD2, 6 bases. This CDR3 contains 14 residues. Germline V CDR1 and CDR2: SEHNR, FQNEAQ (reference sequence). Between the trimmed V and J ends, which lost 5 bases and 0 bases, there was a span of 9 bases. The chain's CDR3 is CASSPGTSTDTQYF. In DNA, the CDR3 is TGTGCCAGCAGCCCCGGGACTAGCACAGATACGCAGTATTTT.

V usage is TRBV10-3 and J usage is TRBJ1-1, with 8 bases that match TRBD1. This CDR3 has 14 amino acids. Germline CDR1 reads ENHRY; CDR2 reads SYGVKD. Losses at the gene ends were 4 bases for V and 0 bases for J; bases not matched to a gene: 1. CDR3 nucleotide sequence: TGTGCCATCAGTGGGACAGGGATGAACACTGAAGCTTTCTTT. It codes for CAISGTGMNTEAFF.

V usage is TRBV4-2 and J usage is TRBJ2-1, with 8 bases lining up with TRBD2. Germline CDR1 and CDR2: LGHNA and YNFKEQ. This CDR3 has 16 residues. V shed 0 bases, J shed 5 bases, and the junction held 6 bases outside the gene matches. CDR3 in DNA: TGTGCCAGCAGCCAAGATGACGCGGGGGGCCACAATGAGCAGTTCTTC. The encoded protein is CASSQDDAGGHNEQFF.

This chain joins TRBV6-1 and TRBJ1-2; 10 bases match TRBD1. Germline assignment: CDR1 MNHNS and CDR2 SASEGT. The CDR3 runs 17 residues. V lost 8 bases, J lost 5 bases, and 17 bases stayed unmatched. The DNA for the CDR3 is TGTGCCAGCGGTGGTATAGTCGACAGGGGGCACCAATATGGCTACACCTTC. It translates to CASGGIVDRGHQYGYTF.

The gene calls are TRBV7-7 and TRBJ2-5; 8 positions agree with TRBD2. The CDR3 spans 16 residues. V was clipped by 2 bases and J by 5 bases; unmatched bases: 10. Per germline, CDR1 SSHAT and CDR2 FNYEAQ (reference sequence). In nucleotides, the CDR3 is TGTGCCAGCAGCTTATTTGACGGGAGGGGGGCGGAGACCCAGTACTTC. This sequence encodes CASSLFDGRGAETQYF.

This chain uses TRBV18 with TRBJ1-5; D not resolved. There are 16 residues in the CDR3. The V gene's germline CDR1 is KGHSH and CDR2 LQKENI. The V and J ends lost 3 bases and 6 bases respectively, with 18 bases between them. Here the CDR3 DNA reads TGTGCCAGCTCACCGGGCGAGGGTCACTTGGGTCAGCCCCAGCATTTT. The encoded protein is CASSPGEGHLGQPQHF.

The J gene is TRBJ2-1, the V gene TRBV6-2 or TRBV6-3, with a possible D match to TRBD1 (6 bases). CDR3 size: 16 residues. Per the germline V gene, CDR1 is MNHEY and CDR2 is SVGEGT. V lost 5 bases and J 0 bases, leaving 14 bases between the germline ends. CDR3 nucleotide sequence: TGTGCCAGCAGTGACCGTGGGGGCGGCTCCTACAATGAGCAGTTCTTC. Protein product: CASSDRGGGSYNEQFF.

This clone was counted a single time. CDR3 nucleotides: TGTGCCTCCCAGCGGGGGACCGGGGAGCTGTTTTTT. It codes for CASQRGTGELFF. V usage is TRBV19 and J usage is TRBJ2-2; 8 positions match TRBD2. The CDR3 consists of 12 residues. Trimming at V came to 11 bases and at J to 5 bases, leaving 4 bases not matched to a gene. Germline values: CDR1 LNHDA, CDR2 SQIVND (reference sequence).

This chain joins TRBV4-2 and TRBJ1-1; D possibly corresponds to TRBD1 (6 bases). Trimming shortened V by 2 bases and J by 4 bases, and 11 bases separated the two germline ends. CDR1 is LGHNA, CDR2 YNFKEQ, per germline. This CDR3 has 14 amino acids. CDR3 nucleotides: TGTGCCAGCAGCCAACAGGGGTCGGGCACTGAAGCTTTCTTT. It is translated as CASSQQGSGTEAFF.

This rearrangement joins TRBV6-5 to TRBJ1-4; a weak D match, TRBD1 (5 bases). Germline V gene sequence: CDR1 MNHEY, CDR2 SVGAGI. Between the trimmed V and J ends, which lost 6 bases and 5 bases, there was a span of 16 bases. This CDR3 contains 15 residues. The CDR3 is CASSTPGLGNEKLFF. The DNA of the CDR3 is TGTGCCAGCAGCACCCCGGGACTCGGGAATGAAAAACTGTTTTTT.